The rows below give T cell receptor beta chains drawn from one sample of a study of blood T cell repertoires in COVID-19. Data came from immunoSEQ multiplex PCR; TCRdb stores just in-frame clones and leaves some out. Among 150,000 to 200,000 clones listed, 87% were seen once. The sample consisted of peripheral blood. The receptors originated from a human donor in a cohort sampled during active COVID-19. Both conserved end residues are part of each CDR3. The D gene is left open where the match is weak. Clone size is stated in some rows and not others, as once, few, many or a class when expanded.

v_gene	abundance	j_gene	len	d_gene	CDR3nt	CDR3aa
TRBV30	once	TRBJ2-7	14	TRBD2	TGTGCCTGGAGTGTACGACTAGCGGGGACCGAGCAGTACTTC	CAWSVRLAGTEQYF
TRBV12-3/TRBV12-4	NA	TRBJ2-7	13	NA	TGTGCCAGCAGTCCGACAGACTCCTACGAGCAGTACTTC	CASSPTDSYEQYF
TRBV5-1	once	TRBJ2-1	17	TRBD1	TGCGCCAGCAGCTTAGATACAGGGGCGAGCTCCTACAATGAGCAGTTCTTC	CASSLDTGASSYNEQFF
TRBV4-2	NA	TRBJ1-4	17	TRBD1	TGTGCCAGCAGCCAAGACCCCACAGGGGGCATCAATGAAAAACTGTTTTTT	CASSQDPTGGINEKLFF
TRBV7-8	NA	TRBJ1-1	14	NA	TGTGCCAGCAGCATTTCGACGGGAAACACTGAAGCTTTCTTT	CASSISTGNTEAFF
TRBV24-1	once	TRBJ2-1	13	NA	TGTGCCACCAGTGATTTGCGGAGGGGTGAGCAGTTCTTC	CATSDLRRGEQFF
TRBV7-9	NA	TRBJ1-1	13	NA	TGTGCCAGCAGCTCCCTCAAACAGGGAGGGGCTTTCTTT	CASSSLKQGGAFF
TRBV6-4	NA	TRBJ1-5	12	NA	TGTGCCAGCAGTCTCAGTAATCAGCCCCAGCATTTT	CASSLSNQPQHF
TRBV6-5	NA	TRBJ1-1	16	TRBD1	TGTGCCAGCAGTTACCGAGGGACAGGAACGAACACTGAAGCTTTCTTT	CASSYRGTGTNTEAFF
TRBV3-1/TRBV3-2	NA	TRBJ2-5	13	TRBD1	TGTGCCAGCAGCCCCGACAGGGTAGGGACCCAGTACTTC	CASSPDRVGTQYF
TRBV28	NA	TRBJ2-3	15	TRBD1	TGTGCCAGCAGTTCCGGACAGGGGTTCACAGATACGCAGTATTTT	CASSSGQGFTDTQYF
TRBV18	NA	TRBJ2-7	14	TRBD1	TGTGCCAGCTCAACCGGGACAGGGACCTACGAGCAGTACTTC	CASSTGTGTYEQYF
TRBV7-8	NA	TRBJ2-1	19	TRBD2	TGTGCCAGCAGCTTATTGGTCGGGGGAACTAGCGCGCAAGGTGATGAGCAGTTCTTC	CASSLLVGGTSAQGDEQFF
TRBV6-4	NA	TRBJ2-1	17	TRBD2	TGTGCCAGCAGTGACTCCGCTAGCGGGGGAGGGTACAATGAGCAGTTCTTC	CASSDSASGGGYNEQFF
TRBV30	NA	TRBJ1-5	15	NA	TGTGCCTGGAGTGTATTAGCGGGCTTCAATCAGCCCCAGCATTTT	CAWSVLAGFNQPQHF
TRBV6-1	NA	TRBJ2-3	16	TRBD1	TGTGCCAGCAGTGGCACCGGGACAGGGAGCACAGATACGCAGTATTTT	CASSGTGTGSTDTQYF
TRBV12-3/TRBV12-4	few	TRBJ1-2	13	NA	TGTGCCAGCAGACCGACAGAGAACTATGGCTACACCTTC	CASRPTENYGYTF
TRBV6-6	NA	TRBJ1-2	15	NA	TGTGCCAGCAGTTACGGGCAGGGAGGGCTGTCTGGCTACACCTTC	CASSYGQGGLSGYTF
TRBV27	NA	TRBJ1-1	14	NA	TGTGCCAGCAGTTTGGGGGGATGGGCCACTGAAGCTTTCTTT	CASSLGGWATEAFF
TRBV4-1	NA	TRBJ2-7	17	TRBD2	TGCGCCAGCAGCCAAGAGGAGGCGGGGGGGCGGTTAGACGAGCAGTACTTC	CASSQEEAGGRLDEQYF
TRBV2	NA	TRBJ1-2	15	NA	TGTGCCAGCAGTGAATACCCAGGGGAGTTCGATGGCTACACCTTC	CASSEYPGEFDGYTF
TRBV5-1	NA	TRBJ2-5	17	TRBD1	TGCGCCAGCAGCAGCCTGACAGGGGCCACAGGTTTTGGGACCCAGTACTTC	CASSSLTGATGFGTQYF
TRBV19	NA	TRBJ1-2	14	NA	TGTGCCAGTAGTATAGCCGGGGGAAACTATGGCTACACCTTC	CASSIAGGNYGYTF
TRBV7-2	NA	TRBJ1-5	17	NA	TGTGCCAGCAGCTTAGATTCGGGGGGGCCCGGGCGTCAGCCCCAGCATTTT	CASSLDSGGPGRQPQHF
TRBV19	NA	TRBJ1-1	18	TRBD1	TGTGCCAGTACTTCTCTCGACAGGGGAGTTTCTGGGAACACTGAAGCTTTCTTT	CASTSLDRGVSGNTEAFF
TRBV20-1	NA	TRBJ2-7	16	TRBD1	TGCAGTGCTAGTGGGGGGCGGGGACAGGGAACCTACGAGCAGTACTTC	CSASGGRGQGTYEQYF
TRBV28	NA	TRBJ2-3	15	NA	TGTGCCAGCAGCTCCACTAGGCAGAGCACAGATACGCAGTATTTT	CASSSTRQSTDTQYF
TRBV11-3	NA	TRBJ2-5	13	NA	TGTGCCAGCAGCTTAGAAGCCGAGGGGACCCAGTACTTC	CASSLEAEGTQYF